This is a list of T cell receptor beta chains from one sample in a study of OX40 agonist ivuxolimab in advanced cancers. TCRdb keeps only in-frame clones here, not all; method: immunoSEQ multiplex PCR. The table shows approximately 10,000 clones, with roughly 86% occurring only once. The sample consisted of CD4+ or CD8+ T cells sorted from blood, taken in a trial of the OX40 agonist ivuxolimab. The receptors stem from an adult with an advanced solid tumor such as melanoma, head and neck, liver or kidney cancer. The CDR3 runs from the conserved cysteine through the conserved F or W. D genes are given only for firm matches. Not all rows give a size; the values are once, few, many and, for expanded clones, a class.

V: TRBV9; J: TRBJ2-5; D: -; size: -; CDR3: CASSAGPSPETQYF; DNA: TGTGCCAGCAGCGCGGGACCAAGTCCAGAGACCCAGTACTTC
V: TRBV6-5; J: TRBJ2-1; D: TRBD1; size: -; CDR3: CASSLPPDRGNEQFF; DNA: TGTGCCAGCAGCTTACCCCCCGACAGGGGTAATGAGCAGTTCTTC
V: TRBV7-9; J: TRBJ2-5; D: TRBD1; size: -; CDR3: CASSYWTGGASETQYF; DNA: TGTGCCAGCAGCTACTGGACAGGGGGCGCATCAGAGACCCAGTACTTC
V: TRBV9; J: TRBJ1-3; D: -; size: -; CDR3: CASSVGISGNTIYF; DNA: TGTGCCAGCAGCGTAGGAATCTCTGGAAACACCATATATTTT
V: TRBV19; J: TRBJ2-1; D: -; size: once; CDR3: CASRGLQYNEQFF; DNA: TGTGCCAGCCGGGGGTTACAATACAATGAGCAGTTCTTC
V: TRBV4-2; J: TRBJ2-7; D: -; size: -; CDR3: CASSHPSTSSYEQYF; DNA: TGTGCCAGCAGCCACCCCTCGACTAGTTCCTACGAGCAGTACTTC
V: TRBV23-1; J: TRBJ2-7; D: -; size: once; CDR3: CASSSLKLVIEQYF; DNA: TGCGCCAGCTCCAGCCTAAAACTAGTAATAGAGCAGTACTTC
V: TRBV4-1; J: TRBJ2-2; D: -; size: -; CDR3: CASSQEGRETNTGELFF; DNA: TGCGCCAGCAGCCAAGAGGGCCGGGAGACGAACACCGGGGAGCTGTTTTTT
V: TRBV6-1; J: TRBJ2-7; D: TRBD1; size: -; CDR3: CASSRDSTYEQYF; DNA: TGTGCCAGCAGTCGGGACAGTACCTACGAGCAGTACTTC
V: TRBV5-1; J: TRBJ2-7; D: -; size: -; CDR3: CASKRKVGFYEQYF; DNA: TGCGCCAGCAAAAGGAAGGTGGGGTTCTACGAGCAGTACTTC
V: TRBV5-1; J: TRBJ1-1; D: -; size: medium-sized; CDR3: CASSLEVLGFMNTEAFF; DNA: TGCGCCAGCAGCTTGGAGGTACTAGGTTTCATGAACACTGAAGCTTTCTTT
V: TRBV6-1; J: TRBJ2-7; D: -; size: -; CDR3: CASRNNPRYEQYF; DNA: TGTGCCAGCAGGAACAATCCCCGGTACGAGCAGTACTTC
V: TRBV10-2; J: TRBJ1-2; D: -; size: -; CDR3: CASSGGVFYGYTF; DNA: TGCGCCAGCAGTGGAGGGGTATTCTATGGCTACACCTTC
V: TRBV13; J: TRBJ2-1; D: TRBD1; size: -; CDR3: CASSHRRGPGNEQFF; DNA: TGTGCCAGCAGCCACCGCAGGGGGCCGGGGAATGAGCAGTTCTTC
V: TRBV30; J: TRBJ2-3; D: -; size: -; CDR3: CAWSVREKDTQYF; DNA: TGTGCCTGGAGTGTCCGGGAGAAGGATACGCAGTATTTT
V: TRBV19; J: TRBJ2-2; D: -; size: -; CDR3: CASNPGAGELFF; DNA: TGTGCCAGTAATCCCGGGGCCGGGGAGCTGTTTTTT
V: TRBV9; J: TRBJ2-7; D: -; size: -; CDR3: CASSVTGSSYEQYF; DNA: TGTGCCAGCAGCGTGACCGGGAGCTCCTACGAGCAGTACTTC
V: TRBV6-1; J: TRBJ2-1; D: -; size: -; CDR3: CASSEAPGANEQFF; DNA: TGTGCCAGCAGTGAAGCGCCGGGGGCCAATGAGCAGTTCTTC
V: TRBV15; J: TRBJ2-7; D: TRBD1; size: -; CDR3: CATSRMTGGPYEQYF; DNA: TGTGCCACCAGCCGGATGACAGGGGGCCCCTACGAGCAGTACTTC
V: TRBV7-9; J: TRBJ1-2; D: -; size: -; CDR3: CASSQSGANYGYTF; DNA: TGTGCCAGCAGCCAATCGGGGGCTAACTATGGCTACACCTTC
V: TRBV4-2; J: TRBJ2-7; D: -; size: once; CDR3: CASSLPSSYEQYF; DNA: TGTGCCAGCAGCTTGCCAAGCTCCTACGAGCAGTACTTC
V: TRBV27; J: TRBJ2-1; D: TRBD2; size: -; CDR3: CASRLAGGGEQFF; DNA: TGTGCCAGCAGACTAGCGGGAGGAGGTGAGCAGTTCTTC
V: TRBV6-6; J: TRBJ2-1; D: -; size: -; CDR3: CASSFDNEQFF; DNA: TGTGCCAGCAGTTTCGACAATGAGCAGTTCTTC
V: TRBV7-9; J: TRBJ2-1; D: TRBD2; size: -; CDR3: CASSSRLAGVNNEQFF; DNA: TGTGCCAGCAGTTCTAGACTAGCGGGAGTAAACAATGAGCAGTTCTTC
V: TRBV28; J: TRBJ2-5; D: TRBD2; size: -; CDR3: CASRRSGSGKETQYF; DNA: TGTGCCAGCAGGAGAAGCGGGAGTGGGAAAGAGACCCAGTACTTC
V: TRBV9; J: TRBJ2-1; D: -; size: -; CDR3: CASSVGSLYNEQFF; DNA: TGTGCCAGCAGCGTAGGGTCCTTATACAATGAGCAGTTCTTC
V: TRBV7-9; J: TRBJ2-7; D: -; size: -; CDR3: CASSPGESLEQYF; DNA: TGTGCCAGCAGCCCCGGAGAGTCCCTCGAGCAGTACTTC
V: TRBV6-1; J: TRBJ1-6; D: TRBD1; size: -; CDR3: CASSLGQGYNSPLHF; DNA: TGTGCCAGCAGTTTAGGACAGGGTTATAATTCACCCCTCCACTTT
V: TRBV9; J: TRBJ1-5; D: -; size: -; CDR3: CASSVGGASNQPQHF; DNA: TGTGCCAGCAGCGTGGGGGGGGCTAGCAATCAGCCCCAGCATTTT
V: TRBV4-1; J: TRBJ2-1; D: TRBD2; size: -; CDR3: CASSPLSGVSYNEQFF; DNA: TGCGCCAGCAGCCCCCTTAGCGGGGTATCCTACAATGAGCAGTTCTTC
V: TRBV7-2; J: TRBJ2-3; D: TRBD2; size: once; CDR3: CASESGVHTDTQYF; DNA: TGTGCCAGCGAAAGCGGGGTCCACACAGATACGCAGTATTTT
V: TRBV6-4; J: TRBJ2-5; D: -; size: -; CDR3: CASSEDGGMGTQYF; DNA: TGTGCCAGCAGTGAGGACGGGGGCATGGGGACCCAGTACTTC
V: TRBV27; J: TRBJ2-7; D: -; size: once; CDR3: CASSLSGSIYEQYF; DNA: TGTGCCAGCAGTTTATCAGGTTCGATATACGAGCAGTACTTC
V: TRBV10-1; J: TRBJ2-1; D: -; size: -; CDR3: CASSESTAGSVF; DNA: TGCGCCAGCAGTGAGTCGACGGCCGGATCGGTCTTC
V: TRBV4-1; J: TRBJ2-3; D: -; size: -; CDR3: CASSHNTDTQYF; DNA: TGCGCCAGCAGCCATAACACAGATACGCAGTATTTT
V: TRBV28; J: TRBJ1-6; D: -; size: -; CDR3: CASSLEYSPLHF; DNA: TGTGCCAGCAGTTTAGAGTATTCACCCCTCCACTTT
V: TRBV6-5; J: TRBJ1-1; D: -; size: -; CDR3: CASTGEGEYTEAFF; DNA: TGTGCCAGCACCGGAGAGGGGGAGTACACTGAAGCTTTCTTT
V: TRBV19; J: TRBJ2-3; D: TRBD2; size: -; CDR3: CASSMSSGDTQYF; DNA: TGTGCCAGTAGTATGTCTAGCGGAGATACGCAGTATTTT
V: TRBV27; J: TRBJ1-1; D: -; size: -; CDR3: CASSFNQGPTEAFF; DNA: TGTGCCAGCAGTTTTAATCAGGGACCCACTGAAGCTTTCTTT
V: TRBV5-1; J: TRBJ2-7; D: -; size: -; CDR3: CASSLGGGGEQYF; DNA: TGCGCCAGCAGCTTGGGGGGAGGGGGCGAGCAGTACTTC
V: TRBV15; J: TRBJ2-1; D: TRBD1; size: -; CDR3: CATSRARTGVDEQFF; DNA: TGTGCCACCAGCAGAGCTAGGACAGGGGTCGATGAGCAGTTCTTC
V: TRBV28; J: TRBJ1-1; D: TRBD1; size: -; CDR3: CASSEQGMVNTEAFF; DNA: TGTGCCAGCAGTGAACAGGGGATGGTGAACACTGAAGCTTTCTTT
V: TRBV9; J: TRBJ2-7; D: TRBD2; size: -; CDR3: CASRVAGSCYEQYF; DNA: TGTGCCAGCAGAGTAGCGGGCTCTTGCTACGAGCAGTACTTC
V: TRBV7-9; J: TRBJ2-4; D: -; size: -; CDR3: CASSFQRVSGNIQYF; DNA: TGTGCCAGCAGCTTCCAAAGGGTGTCGGGAAACATTCAGTACTTC
V: TRBV6-5; J: TRBJ1-5; D: TRBD1; size: -; CDR3: CASSTSGGQPQHF; DNA: TGTGCCAGCAGTACTTCAGGGGGTCAGCCCCAGCATTTT
V: TRBV19; J: TRBJ2-2; D: -; size: -; CDR3: CASSILGSHTGELFF; DNA: TGTGCCAGTAGTATTCTCGGGAGTCACACCGGGGAGCTGTTTTTT
V: TRBV4-1; J: TRBJ2-1; D: -; size: -; CDR3: CASSHLYLGGSGDEQFF; DNA: TGCGCCAGCAGCCACCTATACCTTGGGGGGAGTGGCGATGAGCAGTTCTTC
V: TRBV6-4; J: TRBJ2-2; D: -; size: -; CDR3: CASSDVAGAGELFF; DNA: TGTGCCAGCAGTGACGTTGCCGGGGCCGGGGAGCTGTTTTTT